These T cell receptor beta chains were read from a single sample in a study of T cell responses to AZD1222 COVID-19 vaccine. Generated by immunoSEQ multiplex PCR, the TCRdb table keeps only in-frame clones and is missing some. This sample carries 150,000 or so clones, 85% to 95% of them seen once, and the ten largest clones take about 3.7%. The source material was peripheral blood, sampled 28 days after the second AZD1222 dose. These receptors were obtained from an adult who received the AZD1222 COVID-19 vaccine. The CDR3 runs from the conserved cysteine through the conserved F or W. D genes are given only for firm matches. Not every row has a clone size; where given, it reads once, few, many or a size class.

13	TRBV7-6	-	-	TRBJ1-1	CASSFGTSAEAFF	TGTGCCAGCAGCTTCGGGACATCCGCTGAAGCTTTCTTT
16	TRBV4-2	-	few	TRBJ2-5	CASSQEGTGTQETQYF	TGTGCCAGCAGCCAAGAAGGGACCGGGACACAAGAGACCCAGTACTTC
12	TRBV27	-	-	TRBJ2-1	CASSSPHNEQFF	TGTGCCAGCAGTTCTCCCCACAATGAGCAGTTCTTC
16	TRBV14	-	once	TRBJ1-2	CASSQVGSGAYYGYTF	TGTGCCAGCAGCCAAGTAGGCTCGGGGGCCTACTATGGCTACACCTTC
16	TRBV5-6	-	-	TRBJ1-6	CASSSEKRARISPLHF	TGTGCCAGCAGCTCGGAGAAAAGAGCTCGGATTTCACCCCTCCACTTT
11	TRBV7-9	-	once	TRBJ2-5	CASSIEETQYF	TGTGCCAGCAGCATCGAAGAGACCCAGTACTTC
14	TRBV5-1	-	-	TRBJ2-2	CASSLGQITGELFF	TGCGCCAGCAGCTTGGGACAGATCACCGGGGAGCTGTTTTTT
16	TRBV28	TRBD2	-	TRBJ2-1	CASSLYSGRAYNEQFF	TGTGCCAGCAGTTTATATAGCGGGAGGGCTTACAATGAGCAGTTCTTC
17	TRBV3-1/TRBV3-2	-	-	TRBJ2-2	CASSQVKVLKNTGELFF	TGTGCCAGCAGCCAAGTTAAGGTTCTAAAGAACACCGGGGAGCTGTTTTTT
14	TRBV7-6	-	-	TRBJ2-1	CASSLGPSYNEQFF	TGTGCCAGCAGCTTGGGGCCCTCCTACAATGAGCAGTTCTTC
12	TRBV10-1	-	-	TRBJ1-5	CASSDGDQPQHF	TGCGCCAGCAGTGATGGCGATCAGCCCCAGCATTTT
14	TRBV2	-	-	TRBJ1-5	CASSEMGGDQPQHF	TGTGCCAGCAGTGAAATGGGGGGCGATCAGCCCCAGCATTTT
15	TRBV9	TRBD1	-	TRBJ2-7	CASSDRPQGVYEQYF	TGTGCCAGCAGCGACCGACCCCAGGGGGTCTACGAGCAGTACTTC
11	TRBV20-1	-	once	TRBJ1-1	CSARNIPGSFF	TGCAGTGCTAGGAATATACCGGGATCTTTCTTT
13	TRBV5-1	-	-	TRBJ1-2	CASSLGARGGYTF	TGCGCCAGCAGCTTGGGGGCCCGGGGAGGCTACACCTTC
11	TRBV20-1	-	-	TRBJ1-4	CSARPREKLFF	TGCAGTGCGCGGCCCCGGGAAAAACTGTTTTTT
17	TRBV19	TRBD2	-	TRBJ2-7	CASSTLGGRGSTEEQYF	TGTGCCAGTAGTACCCTCGGCGGGAGGGGAAGTACGGAAGAGCAGTACTTC